The next 28 T cell receptor beta chains were all read from a single sample in a study of cytomegalovirus exposure and HLA in healthy donors. Only in-frame clones appear in the TCRdb table, and some are missing; sequencing was by immunoSEQ multiplex PCR. Here the sample spans about 98,000 clones, about 90% being singletons. Sequencing used PBMCs. The receptor source for this set is a man between 18 and 29 years old in good health and CMV-seropositive.

In this sample, this clone turned up a few times. The V and J genes are TRBV7-3 and TRBJ1-1; D gene uncertain. V shed 5 bases and J shed 1 base, with 8 bases lying between them. This CDR3 contains 13 residues. Germline assignment: CDR1 SGHTA and CDR2 FQGTGA. CDR3 nucleotide sequence: TGTGCCAGCAGCGAGATGTGGAACACTGAAGCTTTCTTT. Residues: CASSEMWNTEAFF.

About this clone: Other DNA sequences in this specimen translate into the identical CDR3. The V gene is TRBV9, the J gene TRBJ1-4; TRBD1 might be the D (6 bases). The V and J ends lost 0 bases and 2 bases respectively, with 11 bases between them. CDR1 is SGDLS and CDR2 is YYNGEE in the germline V gene. The CDR3 covers 16 residues. CDR3 amino acids: CASSVGGGETNEKLFF. In DNA form, the CDR3 reads TGTGCCAGCAGCGTAGGAGGGGGGGAGACTAATGAAAAACTGTTTTTT.

In its sample, this clone was seen a few times. The chain carries TRBV27 and TRBJ2-1; no clear D. The CDR3 has 15 residues. CDR1 is MNHEY and CDR2 is SMNVEV in the germline V gene (reference sequence). The germline V and J ends were trimmed by 6 bases and 3 bases, with 15 bases remaining between them. The CDR3 loop reads CASSLLSGNYNEQFF. The CDR3 nucleotides are TGTGCCAGCAGCTTACTATCAGGAAACTACAATGAGCAGTTCTTC.

This clone has more than one count but fewer than ten. V is TRBV6-5 and J is TRBJ1-2; 11 positions agree with TRBD1. Trimming cost V 7 bases and J 3 bases; bases outside gene matches: 7. CDR3 length: 15 residues. Germline CDR1 is MNHEY and CDR2 is SVGAGI. CDR3 bases: TGTGCCAGCACAGGGACAGGGGGGATTCACTATGGCTACACCTTC. Translation gives CASTGTGGIHYGYTF.

V and J are TRBV18 and TRBJ1-2; D remains ambiguous. The germline CDR1 and CDR2 sequences are KGHSH and LQKENI. CDR3 size: 13 residues. V was pared by 2 bases and J by 5 bases, with 9 bases between. The DNA for the CDR3 is TGTGCCAGCTCACCAAATGACAAGTATGGCTACACCTTC. This sequence encodes CASSPNDKYGYTF.

The chain has TRBV6-1 and TRBJ1-1, with D perhaps matching TRBD1 (5 bases). The V gene lost 0 bases and the J gene lost 4 bases, with 12 bases spanning the gap. Germline CDR1 is MNHNS and CDR2 is SASEGT. CDR3 length equals 15 residues. CDR3 amino acids: CASSEASGMATEAFF. CDR3 bases: TGTGCCAGCAGTGAAGCATCAGGGATGGCCACTGAAGCTTTCTTT.

V and J are TRBV27 and TRBJ2-7; 9 bases match TRBD2. This CDR3 spans 15 amino acids. V lost 5 bases and J lost 2; bases outside the gene matches: 7. The germline V gene has CDR1 MNHEY and CDR2 SMNVEV (reference sequence). CDR3 amino acids: CASSPSAGGAYEQYF. The CDR3 DNA follows: TGTGCCAGCAGTCCATCAGCGGGAGGAGCCTACGAGCAGTACTTC.

Worth noting for this clone: At one end the junction does not follow the germline gene, possibly because of a read error. The chain joins TRBV15 to TRBJ2-3; D is possibly TRBD1 (5 bases). CDR1 LNHNV and CDR2 YYDKDF come from the germline V gene (reference sequence). This CDR3 comprises 16 residues. CDR3 in DNA: TGTGCCACCAGCGGAGATTTGACAGATAGCACAGATACGCAGTATTTT. It specifies CATSGDLTDSTDTQYF.

The V and J genes are TRBV7-2 and TRBJ2-7; TRBD1 matches at 7 bases. Looked up from germline, CDR1 is SGHTA and CDR2 is FQGNSA. Trimming at V came to 5 bases and at J to 3 bases, leaving 4 bases not matched to a gene. CDR3 size: 13 residues. DNA of the CDR3: TGTGCCAGCAGCCAGGGACAGAACTACGAGCAGTACTTC. The encoded protein is CASSQGQNYEQYF.

This rearrangement joins TRBV28 to TRBJ2-7, with D maybe TRBD1 (6 bases). Trimming took off 6 bases at V and 2 bases at J, with 14 bases between the two ends. The CDR3 consists of 14 residues. Per the germline V gene, CDR1 is MDHEN and CDR2 is SYDVKM. The CDR3 sequence is CASRTGTTTYEQYF. CDR3 bases: TGTGCCAGCAGAACCGGGACAACCACCTACGAGCAGTACTTC.

The rearrangement uses TRBV27 and TRBJ2-1; no definite D call. V was shortened by 5 bases and J by 0 bases, with 14 bases between the two germline ends. CDR1 and CDR2 (germline): MNHEY, SMNVEV (reference sequence). This CDR3 region has 16 residues. Here the CDR3 DNA reads TGTGCCAGCAGTCCCCGAGTCTCAAGCTCCTACAATGAGCAGTTCTTC. Encoded protein: CASSPRVSSSYNEQFF.

V usage is TRBV7-2 and J usage is TRBJ2-1; D is possibly TRBD2 (5 bases). V was clipped by 2 bases and J by 12 bases, with 14 bases between them. This CDR3 is built from 13 residues. Per the germline V gene, CDR1 is SGHTA and CDR2 is FQGNSA. The CDR3 here is CASSLSDHRGQFF. The CDR3 region has the DNA TGTGCCAGCAGCTTATCGGACCACCGGGGGCAGTTCTTC.

The chain carries TRBV7-3 and TRBJ2-3; possibly TRBD2 for D (6 bases). Trimming left V 3 bases short and J 2 bases short, with 12 bases between. Germline V gene lookup returns CDR1 SGHTA and CDR2 FQGTGA. The CDR3 spans 15 residues. The CDR3 here is CASSFGTPTTDTQYF. CDR3 DNA: TGTGCCAGCAGCTTCGGGACTCCCACCACAGATACGCAGTATTTT.

The J gene is TRBJ2-1, the V gene TRBV4-2; 10 bases are a match to TRBD2. The CDR3 is 17 residues long. J lost 4 bases, V lost 0 bases, and 6 bases had no gene match. Germline V gene data show CDR1 as LGHNA and CDR2 as YNFKEQ. The CDR3 reads CASSQESAGGGYNEQFF. CDR3 nucleotides: TGTGCCAGCAGCCAAGAATCAGCGGGAGGGGGTTACAATGAGCAGTTCTTC.

The V and J genes are TRBV28 and TRBJ2-5; maybe TRBD2 (5 bases). Looked up from germline, CDR1 is MDHEN and CDR2 is SYDVKM. The CDR3 runs 15 residues. V was shortened by 2 bases and J by 2 bases, with 12 bases between the two germline ends. The chain's CDR3 is CASSLMSGLQETQYF. The CDR3 DNA reads TGTGCCAGCAGTTTAATGTCGGGGTTACAAGAGACCCAGTACTTC.

Here the CDR3 reads CASSYQGTDSDTQYF. The CDR3 DNA is TGTGCCAGCAGTTACCAGGGAACCGATTCAGATACGCAGTATTTT. This chain uses TRBV2 with TRBJ2-3; weak D call: TRBD1 (5 bases). This CDR3 region has 15 residues. Germline lookup yields CDR1 SNHLY and CDR2 FYNNEI. With 5 bases removed from V and 4 bases from J, the gap between germline ends came to 16 bases.

V and J are TRBV27 and TRBJ1-2, with a weak D call TRBD1 (5 bases). Germline V lookup: CDR1 MNHEY, CDR2 SMNVEV (reference sequence). The CDR3 spans 13 residues. V was pared by 3 bases and J by 7 bases, with 12 bases between. The CDR3 is CASSFGQGFGYTF. CDR3 nucleotides: TGTGCCAGCAGTTTCGGTCAGGGTTTTGGCTACACCTTC.

This chain uses TRBV12-5 with TRBJ2-3; D unresolved. CDR1 and CDR2 from the germline V gene are LGHNT and FRNRAP. The CDR3 is 12 amino acids. V was shortened by 2 bases and J by 7 bases, with 7 bases between the two germline ends. CDR3 sequence: CASGLSSHTQYF. For the CDR3, the DNA is TGTGCTAGTGGTTTGAGTAGCCATACGCAGTATTTT. The full variable domain, rest sourced from reference TRBV12-5 and TRBJ2-3, is DARVTQTPRHKVTEMGQEVTMRCQPILGHNTVFWYRQTMMQGLELLAYFRNRAPLDDSGMPKDRFSAEMPDATLATLKIQPSEPRDSAVYFCASGLSSHTQYFGPGTRLTVL.

The V call is TRBV11-3, the J call TRBJ2-7; 9 bases match TRBD1. CDR1 SGHNT and CDR2 YENEEA come from the germline V gene. CDR3 length equals 14 residues. Trimming cost V 5 bases and J 0 bases; bases outside gene matches: 2. For the CDR3, the DNA is TGTGCCAGCAGCAGACAGGGGGACTCCTACGAGCAGTACTTC. Translating gives CASSRQGDSYEQYF.

This clone was observed a handful of times. The chain uses TRBV4-2 and TRBJ2-1, with D maybe TRBD1 (6 bases). V lost 0 bases, J lost 2 bases, and 8 bases lay in between. Germline V gives CDR1 LGHNA, CDR2 YNFKEQ. This CDR3 is 15 amino acids long. CDR3 sequence reads: CASSQEGTTYNEQFF. The CDR3 bases are TGTGCCAGCAGCCAAGAGGGGACAACCTACAATGAGCAGTTCTTC.

The chain carries TRBV5-4 and TRBJ2-3; 10 nucleotides agree with TRBD2. The ends lost 4 bases at V and 4 bases at J; junction bases unmatched: 9. CDR1 and CDR2 from the germline V gene are SGHNT and YYREEE (reference sequence). This CDR3 contains 16 residues. The CDR3 coding sequence is TGTGCCAGCAGCCCAAGAGCGGGAGGGTTCCCAGATACGCAGTATTTT. It is translated as CASSPRAGGFPDTQYF.

The gene calls are TRBV9 and TRBJ2-3, with 12 bases fitting TRBD2. Trimming at V came to 3 bases and at J to 0 bases, leaving 11 bases not matched to a gene. The germline gives CDR1 SGDLS, CDR2 YYNGEE. The CDR3 contains 19 residues. The CDR3 sequence: CASSEYGLAGFTSTDTQYF. In DNA form, the CDR3 reads TGTGCCAGCAGCGAATACGGACTAGCGGGATTCACTAGCACAGATACGCAGTATTTT. Full variable domain (remainder filled in from reference TRBV9 and TRBJ2-3): DSGVTQTPKHLITATGQRVTLRCSPRSGDLSVYWYQQSLDQGLQFLIQYYNGEERAKGNILERFSAQQFPDLHSELNLSSLELGDSALYFCASSEYGLAGFTSTDTQYFGPGTRLTVL.

J is TRBJ2-7 and V is TRBV7-2; D perhaps matches TRBD1 (5 bases). With 3 bases removed from V and 7 bases from J, the gap between germline ends came to 13 bases. This CDR3 has 13 residues. CDR1 SGHTA and CDR2 FQGNSA come from the germline V gene. As DNA, the CDR3 is TGTGCCAGCAGCTTCTTGGGGCGGTTTGAGCAGTACTTC. Translated: CASSFLGRFEQYF.

The J gene is TRBJ1-2, the V gene TRBV28, with unresolved D. The CDR3 is made up of 14 amino acids. CDR1 is MDHEN and CDR2 is SYDVKM in the germline V gene. The germline V and J ends were trimmed by 3 bases and 0 bases, with 8 bases remaining between them. CDR3 nucleotide sequence: TGTGCCAGCAGTTTGGGCAGCCCTAACTATGGCTACACCTTC. This translates into CASSLGSPNYGYTF.

The chain carries TRBV7-2 and TRBJ1-2, with D perhaps matching TRBD1 (5 bases). Germline V gene sequence: CDR1 SGHTA, CDR2 FQGNSA. The ends were cut back, 2 bases at V and 2 bases at J, with 9 bases in the middle. This CDR3 spans 14 amino acids. The CDR3 nucleotides read TGTGCCAGCAGCTTATATCAGGGCAACTATGGCTACACCTTC. Encoded protein: CASSLYQGNYGYTF.

To note about this clone: The same CDR3 also results from other DNA sequences found in this sample. This rearrangement joins TRBV6-5 to TRBJ2-7; 8 nucleotides agree with TRBD1. V lost 5 bases to trimming and J lost 6 bases; unmatched junction nucleotides: 3. The CDR3 totals 12 residues. Germline CDR1 is MNHEY and CDR2 is SVGAGI. In nucleotides, the CDR3 is TGTGCCAGCAGTCGGACAGGGCGCGAGCAGTACTTC. It encodes CASSRTGREQYF.

This chain links TRBV6-5 with TRBJ1-3, with a weak D call TRBD1 (6 bases). Trimming removed 5 bases from V and 4 bases from J, with 12 bases in between. The germline gives CDR1 MNHEY, CDR2 SVGAGI. This CDR3 region has 14 residues. This CDR3 is CASSMTGPGNTIYF. The CDR3 region has the DNA TGTGCCAGCAGTATGACAGGCCCAGGAAACACCATATATTTT.

The chain has TRBV29-1 and TRBJ1-1, with D perhaps TRBD1 (5 bases). Germline assignment: CDR1 SQVTM and CDR2 ANQGSEA. There are 15 residues in the CDR3. V was pared by 5 bases and J by 4 bases, with 20 bases between. In DNA, the CDR3 is TGCAGCGTTTTAGGCAGCCCTTTTAGGGGCACTGAAGCTTTCTTT. The encoded protein is CSVLGSPFRGTEAFF.